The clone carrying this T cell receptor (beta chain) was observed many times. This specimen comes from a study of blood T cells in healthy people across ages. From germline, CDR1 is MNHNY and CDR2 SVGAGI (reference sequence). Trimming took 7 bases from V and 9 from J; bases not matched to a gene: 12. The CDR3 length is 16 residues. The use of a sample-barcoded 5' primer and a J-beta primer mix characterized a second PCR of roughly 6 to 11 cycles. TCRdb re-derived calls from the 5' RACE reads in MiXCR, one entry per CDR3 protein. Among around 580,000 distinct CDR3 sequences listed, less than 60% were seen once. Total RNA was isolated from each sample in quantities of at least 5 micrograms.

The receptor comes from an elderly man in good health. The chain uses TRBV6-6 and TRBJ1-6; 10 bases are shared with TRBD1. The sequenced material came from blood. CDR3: CASNSLPGQGGSPLHF. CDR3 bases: TGTGCCAGCAATTCTCTTCCAGGACAGGGGGGTTCACCCCTCCACTTT.